Listed here are 9 T cell receptor beta chains from one sample, sequenced in a study of Graves' ophthalmopathy and Graves' hyperthyroidism. Amplified TCR beta CDR3 regions were obtained using RNA transcripts as template. Scientists carried out first-round RT-PCR using HTBI primers and then a second-round multiplex PCR. From the multiplex PCR reads, TCRdb called clonotypes with MiXCR, one entry per CDR3 protein. The sample holds about 740,000 distinct CDR3 sequences, 35% to 50% seen once. Material: peripheral blood. The receptors come from an adult man with Graves' ophthalmopathy.

Concerning this clonotype itself: One end of the junction is discordant with germline, which a read error may explain. This chain joins TRBV24-1 and TRBJ1-5; D might be TRBD1 (6 bases). The CDR3 covers 16 residues. Germline CDR1 reads KGHDR; CDR2 reads SFDVKD. The CDR3 nucleotides are TGTGCCAGCAGTGCGCGCCAGGGGCCGGGCAATCAGCCCCAGCATTTT. This encodes CASSARQGPGNQPQHF.

This clonotype was recorded many times. This sequence joins TRBV19 and TRBJ2-5; possibly TRBD2 for D (6 bases). V gave up 5 bases and J gave up 1 base, with 11 bases separating them. This CDR3 spans 14 amino acids. Per the germline V gene, CDR1 is LNHDA and CDR2 is SQIVND (reference sequence). CDR3 DNA sequence: TGTGCCAGTAGTGGCAGGACTATCCAAGAGACCCAGTACTTC. Its protein is CASSGRTIQETQYF.

This clonotype was found a few times. The chain recombines TRBV12-3 or TRBV12-4 with TRBJ2-5; TRBD1 agrees at 7 bases. The CDR3 consists of 14 residues. V lost 6 bases, J lost 5 bases, and 9 bases stayed unmatched. DNA for the CDR3: TGTGCCAGCAGGCCGACAGGGCCAGGGGAGACCCAGTACTTC. Translated: CASRPTGPGETQYF.

This clonotype showed up many times. The junction does not match germline at one end; this may be a read error. The chain has TRBV24-1 and TRBJ1-5; no clear D. In germline, CDR1 is KGHDR, CDR2 SFDVKD. The CDR3 is 13 amino acids. CDR3 nucleotides: TGTGCCAGCAGTACCAGGTGGAATCAGCCCCAGCATTTT. Amino acids: CASSTRWNQPQHF.

Comment on this clonotype: With a much larger clone just one base away, this may be a read error. V usage is TRBV5-6 and J usage is TRBJ1-1, with no clear D. The ends were cut back, 3 bases at V and 4 bases at J, with 10 bases in the middle. The CDR3 loop spans 13 amino acids. Germline-derived CDR1 and CDR2 are SGHDT and YYEEEE. In nucleotides, the CDR3 is TGTGCCAGCAGCTCCGCCGGGCGCACTGAAGCTTTCTTT. Amino acids: CASSSAGRTEAFF. The variable domain in full, with the rest retrieved from reference TRBV5-6 and TRBJ1-1, is DAGVTQSPTHLIKTRGQQVTLRCSPKSGHDTVSWYQQALGQGPQFIFQYYEEEERQRGNFPDRFSGHQFPNYSSELNVNALLLGDSALYLCASSSAGRTEAFFGQGTRLTVV.

This clonotype was seen just once. The rearrangement joins TRBV7-8 to TRBJ2-5, with TRBD2 identical over 14 bases. Germline CDR1 SGHVS, CDR2 FQNEAQ. The CDR3 has 17 residues. Losses at the gene ends were 5 bases for V and 5 bases for J; bases not matched to a gene: 10. The CDR3 nucleotides read TGTGCCAGCAGCCTGGGACTAGCGGGGGCGCGGATGGAGACCCAGTACTTC. Amino acid sequence: CASSLGLAGARMETQYF.

The rearrangement joins TRBV2 to TRBJ2-5, with 8 nucleotides matching TRBD1. Germline CDR1 reads SNHLY; CDR2 reads FYNNEI. Trimming at V came to 4 bases and at J to 7 bases, leaving 8 bases not matched to a gene. This CDR3 spans 14 amino acids. As DNA, the CDR3 is TGTGCCAGCAGTGTAGAGACAGGGGAGTGGACCCAGTACTTC. Translated, it gives CASSVETGEWTQYF.

As to this clonotype: The junction shows a germline mismatch at one end, possibly a read error. The chain couples TRBV10-1 to TRBJ2-7; D might be TRBD2 (5 bases). The CDR3 contains 11 residues. In germline, CDR1 is WNHNN, CDR2 SYGVQD (reference sequence). The CDR3 coding sequence is TGCACCAGCAGAGCCGAGCGGGAGCAGTACTTC. It translates to CTSRAEREQYF.

The chain is built from TRBV25-1 and TRBJ2-2, with D perhaps matching TRBD2 (6 bases). Trimming pared 6 bases from V and 7 bases from J, leaving 21 bases between. The CDR3 is made up of 16 amino acids. Germline V CDR1 and CDR2: MGHDK, SYGVNS. This chain's CDR3 is CASRGSGVSSGGELFF. The CDR3 DNA reads TGTGCCAGCAGAGGTTCAGGCGTTAGTAGCGGCGGGGAGCTGTTTTTT.